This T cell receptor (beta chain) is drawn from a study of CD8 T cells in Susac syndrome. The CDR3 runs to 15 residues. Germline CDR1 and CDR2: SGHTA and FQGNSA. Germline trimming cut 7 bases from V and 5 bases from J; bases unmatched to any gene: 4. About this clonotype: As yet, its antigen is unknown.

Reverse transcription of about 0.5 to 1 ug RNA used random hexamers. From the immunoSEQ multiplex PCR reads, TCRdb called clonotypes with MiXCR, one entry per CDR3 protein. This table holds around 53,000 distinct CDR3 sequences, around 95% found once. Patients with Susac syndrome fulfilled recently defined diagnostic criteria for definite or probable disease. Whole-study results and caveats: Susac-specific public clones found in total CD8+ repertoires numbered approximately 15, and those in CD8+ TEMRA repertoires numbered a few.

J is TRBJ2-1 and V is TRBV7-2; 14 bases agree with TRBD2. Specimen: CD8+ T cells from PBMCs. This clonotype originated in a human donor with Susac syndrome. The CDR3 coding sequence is TGTGCCAGCACCCGGACTAGCGGGGGGCACAATGAGCAGTTCTTC. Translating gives CASTRTSGGHNEQFF.